Following are 7 T cell receptor beta chains from one sample sequenced in a study of cytomegalovirus exposure and HLA in healthy donors. In the PCR, 60 Vbeta and 13 Jbeta primers were used. Generated by immunoSEQ multiplex PCR, the TCRdb table keeps only in-frame clones and is missing some. The sample yields roughly 180,000 clones, almost 85% seen once. Sequencing was carried out using PBMCs. Receptor source: a girl aged 10 to 17 in good health and CMV-seropositive.

The chain carries TRBV7-3 and TRBJ2-3; 8 nucleotides line up with TRBD2. Germline CDR1 reads SGHTA; CDR2 reads FQGTGA. The CDR3 has 15 residues. The V segment lost 6 bases and the J segment 0 bases; nucleotides outside the gene matches: 5. The CDR3 DNA reads as TGTGCCAGCAGTCCCGGGGGGGGAAGCACAGATACGCAGTATTTT. It is translated as CASSPGGGSTDTQYF.

V gene TRBV7-5 combines with J gene TRBJ1-1. TRBV7-5 is described as a pseudogene. This CDR3 contains 15 residues. CDR3 amino acids: CARSLDSRRDTEAFF. CDR3 bases: TGTGCCAGAAGCTTAGATAGCCGGCGGGACACTGAAGCTTTCTTT.

The chain employs TRBV5-1 and TRBJ1-1; D is unresolved. The CDR3 consists of 19 residues. The germline V gene has CDR1 SGHRS and CDR2 YFSETQ. Between the trimmed V and J ends, which lost 1 base and 0 bases, there was a span of 22 bases. CDR3 loop: CASSLMAGSGLPMNTEAFF. The CDR3 DNA reads TGCGCCAGCAGCTTGATGGCCGGGTCAGGACTACCTATGAACACTGAAGCTTTCTTT.

The table lists this clone with a few counts. The rearrangement links TRBV4-1 to TRBJ1-2; no firm D call. V was pared by 4 bases and J by 7 bases, with 13 bases between. The CDR3 is 13 residues long. From germline, CDR1 is MGHRA and CDR2 YSYEKL. CDR3 region: CASSLFGEGGYTF. CDR3 DNA sequence: TGCGCCAGCAGCCTCTTCGGGGAGGGTGGCTACACCTTC.

The chain links TRBV19 to TRBJ2-7; 9 bases match TRBD1. This CDR3 is 14 amino acids long. J lost 7 bases, V lost 1 base, and 5 bases had no gene match. Germline CDR1 LNHDA, CDR2 SQIVND (reference sequence). The CDR3 here is CASSIAGQGREQYF. CDR3 DNA sequence: TGTGCCAGTAGTATAGCGGGACAGGGTAGGGAGCAGTACTTC.

J is TRBJ1-1 and V is TRBV7-6; no reliable D call. Germline V lookup: CDR1 SGHVS, CDR2 FNYEAQ. The CDR3 is 17 residues long. V shed 1 base and J shed 0 bases, with 15 bases lying between them. The CDR3 DNA is TGTGCCAGCAGCTTAGGACGAACAGATTTTATGAACACTGAAGCTTTCTTT. Protein: CASSLGRTDFMNTEAFF.

This clone appeared a single time. This sequence joins TRBV19 and TRBJ1-2; 8 positions agree with TRBD1. The J segment lost 4 bases and the V segment lost 5 bases, leaving 9 bases of the junction unmatched. The CDR3 extends over 15 amino acids. Germline lookup yields CDR1 LNHDA and CDR2 SQIVND (reference sequence). CDR3 nucleotides: TGTGCCAGTAGTCCCCGGTCGACAGGGGTCTATGGCTACACCTTC. It is translated as CASSPRSTGVYGYTF. Full variable domain (remainder filled in from reference TRBV19 and TRBJ1-2): DGGITQSPKYLFRKEGQNVTLSCEQNLNHDAMYWYRQDPGQGLRLIYYSQIVNDFQKGDIAEGYSVSREKKESFPLTVTSAQKNPTAFYLCASSPRSTGVYGYTFGSGTRLTVV.